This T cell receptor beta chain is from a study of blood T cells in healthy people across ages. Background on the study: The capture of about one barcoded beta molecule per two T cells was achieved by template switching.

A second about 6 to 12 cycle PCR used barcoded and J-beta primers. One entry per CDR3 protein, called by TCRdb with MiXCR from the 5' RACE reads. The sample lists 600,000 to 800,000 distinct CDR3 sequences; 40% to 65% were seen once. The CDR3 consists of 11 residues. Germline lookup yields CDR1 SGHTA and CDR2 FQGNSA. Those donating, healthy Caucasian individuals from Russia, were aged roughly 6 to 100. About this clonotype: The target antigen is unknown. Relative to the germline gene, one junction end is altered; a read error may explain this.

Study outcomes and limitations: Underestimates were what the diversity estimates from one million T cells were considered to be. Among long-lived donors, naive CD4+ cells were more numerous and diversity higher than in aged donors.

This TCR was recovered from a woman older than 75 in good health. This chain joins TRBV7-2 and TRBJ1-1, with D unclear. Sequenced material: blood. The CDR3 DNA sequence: TGTGCCAGCACCCGCTACACTGGAGCTTTCTTT. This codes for CASTRYTGAFF.